These 30 T cell receptor beta chains were all obtained from the same sample, sequenced in a study of vaccination and CD4 T cells after COVID-19. The Oncomine TCR Beta short-read assay was applied to DNA of cultured CD4+ T cells. One entry per CDR3 protein results from TCRdb running MiXCR on the PCR reads. The repertoire consists of 8,500 to 9,000 distinct CDR3 sequences, with almost 50% occurring once and the leading ten covering approximately 8%. Described treatment: roughly 10-day PBMC culture with coronavirus spike peptide pools or control peptides (ViraFEST assay). These receptors' antigens are unknown. The sample consisted of CD4+ T cells from blood, cultured in vitro. All receptors come from a human donor who had recovered from COVID-19.

This clonotype was seen a few times. The chain carries TRBV10-2 and TRBJ1-5; tentatively, D is TRBD1 (6 bases). The V and J ends lost 6 bases and 1 base respectively, with 13 bases between them. Looked up from germline, CDR1 is WSHSY and CDR2 is SAAADI. The CDR3 runs to 15 residues. The CDR3 sequence is CASSFSGASNQPQHF. CDR3 sequence (DNA): TGCGCCAGCAGCTTCTCGGGGGCCAGCAATCAGCCCCAGCATTTT.

The chain joins TRBV28 to TRBJ2-1, with a weak D call TRBD2 (5 bases). V lost 2 bases and J 3 bases, leaving 5 bases between the germline ends. The germline V gene has CDR1 MDHEN and CDR2 SYDVKM. The CDR3 runs 13 residues. The CDR3 DNA follows: TGTGCCAGCAGTTTAACTAGCTACAATGAGCAGTTCTTC. Its protein is CASSLTSYNEQFF. The whole variable domain, remainder taken from reference TRBV28 and TRBJ2-1, is DVKVTQSSRYLVKRTGEKVFLECVQDMDHENMFWYRQDPGLGLRLIYFSYDVKMKEKGDIPEGYSVSREKKERFSLILESASTNQTSMYLCASSLTSYNEQFFGPGTRLTVL.

This rearrangement joins TRBV7-8 to TRBJ1-5; 7 bases align to TRBD1. The CDR3 runs to 14 residues. Per the germline V gene, CDR1 is SGHVS and CDR2 is FQNEAQ. Trimming took 2 bases from V and 5 from J; bases not matched to a gene: 3. In DNA form, the CDR3 reads TGTGCCAGCAGCTTAACTGACAGGGATCAGCCCCAGCATTTT. This codes for CASSLTDRDQPQHF.

This clonotype came up a few times. V usage is TRBV7-2 and J usage is TRBJ1-2; 9 positions match TRBD1. CDR1 and CDR2 (germline): SGHTA, FQGNSA. V shed 1 base, J shed 5 bases, and the junction held 8 bases outside the gene matches. This CDR3 spans 16 amino acids. The CDR3 DNA follows: TGTGCCAGCAGCTTAGGAGGGGGGACAGGGTCGTATGGCTACACCTTC. Encoded protein: CASSLGGGTGSYGYTF.

V gene TRBV28 combines with J gene TRBJ2-5; 9 positions match TRBD2. The CDR3 spans 15 residues. The V segment lost 5 bases and the J segment 5 bases; nucleotides outside the gene matches: 9. Germline values: CDR1 MDHEN, CDR2 SYDVKM. CDR3 DNA: TGTGCCAGCAGTAGCCAGCGGGGGGAGGTTGAGACCCAGTACTTC. Translation: CASSSQRGEVETQYF.

V usage is TRBV28 and J usage is TRBJ1-5; no firm D call. The CDR3 sequence is 10 residues long. The germline V gene encodes CDR1 MDHEN and CDR2 SYDVKM. Trimming shortened V by 7 bases and J by 3 bases, and 1 base separated the two germline ends. CDR3 nucleotides: TGTGCCAGCAACAATCAGCCCCAGCATTTT. Protein: CASNNQPQHF.

This clonotype has more than one count but fewer than ten. This chain links TRBV20-1 with TRBJ1-1; a weak D match, TRBD1 (5 bases). The CDR3 length is 15 residues. Germline V CDR1 and CDR2: DFQATT, SNEGSKA (reference sequence). V dropped 1 base and J dropped 1 base, with 13 bases sitting between them. The CDR3 sequence: CSARGNRNPNTEAFF. The CDR3 nucleotides are TGCAGTGCTAGAGGGAACAGGAATCCGAACACTGAAGCTTTCTTT.

The chain uses TRBV12-3 or TRBV12-4 and TRBJ1-2; perhaps TRBD1 as D (6 bases). V was cut by 3 bases and J by 7 bases, with 9 bases left in between. This CDR3 contains 12 residues. The CDR3: CASSFGGLGYTF. CDR3 DNA: TGTGCCAGCAGTTTCGGGGGGCTTGGCTACACCTTC.

The chain carries TRBV6-1 and TRBJ1-4; D gene unclear. The germline gives CDR1 MNHNS, CDR2 SASEGT. V was cut by 7 bases and J by 5 bases, with 11 bases left in between. The CDR3 has 13 amino acids. The CDR3 coding sequence is TGTGCCAGCAAGGAGGTGGAAAATGAAAAACTGTTTTTT. It yields the protein CASKEVENEKLFF.

The chain joins TRBV12-5 to TRBJ1-2, with TRBD1 matching 7 bases. The V and J ends lost 3 bases and 6 bases, in that order; junction bases with no gene match: 10. Germline CDR1 reads LGHNT; CDR2 reads FRNRAP. The CDR3 totals 15 residues. The DNA of the CDR3 is TGTGCTAGTGGTTTAGCCCCTCGACAGGGCGATGGCTACACCTTC. Translation gives CASGLAPRQGDGYTF.

The chain combines TRBV12-3 or TRBV12-4 with TRBJ1-1; D is perhaps TRBD1 (5 bases). Trimming took off 2 bases at V and 8 bases at J, with 15 bases between the two ends. CDR3 length equals 14 residues. The CDR3: CASSLQRQRGEAFF. The CDR3 coding sequence is TGTGCCAGCAGTTTACAGCGACAGCGAGGGGAAGCTTTCTTT.

This clonotype was counted between two and nine times. The V and J genes are TRBV6-1 and TRBJ2-3, with 7 bases lining up with TRBD2. There are 14 residues in the CDR3. The germline V gene has CDR1 MNHNS and CDR2 SASEGT. V was pared by 8 bases and J by 3 bases, with 8 bases of the junction left unmatched. The CDR3 sequence: CASVYSGGTDTQYF. In DNA, the CDR3 is TGTGCCAGCGTATATTCCGGGGGGACAGATACGCAGTATTTT.

This clonotype turned up a few times. The CDR3, as DNA: TGTGCCAGCAGCACCGGGACTAGCGGCACTGGGGAGCTGTTTTTT. Translated, it gives CASSTGTSGTGELFF. The V call is TRBV6-1, the J call TRBJ2-2, with 11 bases identical to TRBD2. The CDR3 loop spans 15 amino acids. V trimming: 6 bases; J trimming: 8 bases; junction bases outside the gene matches: 8. Looked up from germline, CDR1 is MNHNS and CDR2 is SASEGT.

The chain links TRBV18 to TRBJ2-7; D gene uncertain. V shed 4 bases and J shed 7 bases, with 14 bases lying between them. This CDR3 is built from 13 residues. Germline CDR1 is KGHSH and CDR2 is LQKENI. In DNA, the CDR3 is TGTGCCAGCTCACTCGGGCTTCAAGGGGAGCAGTACTTC. Residues: CASSLGLQGEQYF.

This sequence joins TRBV5-1 and TRBJ2-3, with 7 bases aligning to TRBD1. The CDR3 extends over 14 amino acids. Germline assignment: CDR1 SGHRS and CDR2 YFSETQ. V lost 5 bases and J lost 3; bases outside the gene matches: 6. The CDR3 sequence is CASRKQGLTDTQYF. DNA of the CDR3: TGCGCCAGCAGGAAACAGGGGCTAACAGATACGCAGTATTTT.

CDR3 DNA: TGTGCCAGCAGTTGGTCTAGCGGGGCCTCGGAGACCCAGTACTTC. This gives the protein CASSWSSGASETQYF. V is TRBV12-3 or TRBV12-4 and J is TRBJ2-5; the match to TRBD2 covers 9 bases. V shed 4 bases, J shed 5 bases, and the junction held 8 bases outside the gene matches. The length of the CDR3 is 15 residues.

In DNA form, the CDR3 reads TGCAGTGCCACCTCGCTGGGGGCAGGGCAGCCCCAGCATTTT. Translation gives CSATSLGAGQPQHF. The rearrangement joins TRBV20-1 to TRBJ1-5, with D perhaps matching TRBD1 (6 bases). The CDR3 contains 14 residues. Germline CDR1 reads DFQATT; CDR2 reads SNEGSKA (reference sequence). V lost 6 bases and J 7 bases, leaving 19 bases between the germline ends.

This clonotype was observed a handful of times. The rearrangement uses TRBV19 and TRBJ1-2; D not resolved. V gave up 7 bases and J gave up 0 bases, with 36 bases separating them. Germline CDR1 and CDR2: LNHDA and SQIVND (reference sequence). The CDR3 runs 22 residues. In nucleotides, the CDR3 is TGTGCCAGTACCATAACCCTTGGCCATGCGACCTTTGTGACGGCCGCTAACTATGGCTACACCTTC. This codes for CASTITLGHATFVTAANYGYTF.

The chain combines TRBV6-1 with TRBJ2-3; D not certain. V was clipped by 9 bases and J by 4 bases, with 8 bases between them. The V gene's germline CDR1 is MNHNS and CDR2 SASEGT. CDR3 size: 11 residues. The CDR3 protein is CASLLADTQYF. In DNA, the CDR3 is TGTGCCAGTCTCCTGGCAGATACGCAGTATTTT.

In this sample, this clonotype turned up a few times. The rearrangement links TRBV7-8 to TRBJ2-5; 9 bases line up with TRBD2. Germline V CDR1 and CDR2: SGHVS, FQNEAQ. V was clipped by 1 base and J by 4 bases; unmatched bases: 13. The CDR3 runs 18 residues. CDR3 bases: TGTGCCAGCAGCTTAGATTTCTTTGGTAGCGGGAGATCAGAGACCCAGTACTTC. Protein sequence: CASSLDFFGSGRSETQYF.

This chain uses TRBV28 with TRBJ1-4; TRBD1 is a possible D gene (6 bases). V lost 6 bases and J lost 8, with 16 bases in between. The CDR3 is 14 amino acids. CDR1 and CDR2 (germline): MDHEN, SYDVKM. The CDR3 is CASSGGGRSEKLFF. Here the CDR3 DNA reads TGTGCCAGCAGCGGAGGGGGTCGCAGCGAAAAACTGTTTTTT.

This clonotype was counted only a few times. The J gene is TRBJ2-3, the V gene TRBV12-3 or TRBV12-4; 10 positions match TRBD2. The CDR3 is made up of 17 amino acids. V shed 3 bases and J 5 bases; nucleotides not matched to a gene: 11. The CDR3 loop is CASSFSRIAGGGDTQYF. The CDR3 DNA reads TGTGCCAGCAGTTTTTCTCGGATAGCGGGGGGAGGAGATACGCAGTATTTT.

This clonotype was found a few times. The chain uses TRBV7-8 and TRBJ2-1; TRBD2 aligns across 13 bases. The CDR3 spans 15 residues. Germline V CDR1 and CDR2: SGHVS, FQNEAQ. The V and J ends lost 5 bases and 6 bases, in that order; junction bases with no gene match: 4. CDR3 residues: CASSPGLAGVNEQFF. CDR3 DNA sequence: TGTGCCAGCAGCCCCGGACTAGCGGGGGTCAATGAGCAGTTCTTC.

J is TRBJ1-5 and V is TRBV5-5; no clear D gene. Trimming shortened V by 5 bases and J by 0 bases, and 9 bases separated the two germline ends. The CDR3 covers 14 residues. CDR1 is SGHKS, CDR2 YYEKEE, per germline (reference sequence). CDR3 in amino acids: CASSYEHSNQPQHF. CDR3 coding DNA: TGTGCCAGCAGTTACGAACATAGCAATCAGCCCCAGCATTTT.

This clonotype was counted a few times. The chain recombines TRBV20-1 with TRBJ1-2, with a tentative D call TRBD1 (6 bases). The CDR3 consists of 15 residues. Germline loops: CDR1 DFQATT, CDR2 SNEGSKA (reference sequence). V was shortened by 1 base and J by 5 bases, with 17 bases between the two germline ends. This chain's CDR3 is CSARATGTSLYGYTF. CDR3 nucleotides: TGCAGTGCTAGAGCTACCGGGACAAGTCTTTATGGCTACACCTTC.

The chain recombines TRBV20-1 with TRBJ2-7; 7 bases fit TRBD1. V dropped 4 bases and J dropped 4; count of bases not matched to a gene: 10. The CDR3 is made up of 14 amino acids. Germline V gene sequence: CDR1 DFQATT, CDR2 SNEGSKA (reference sequence). The CDR3 protein is CSANRGQYPYEQYF. CDR3 sequence (DNA): TGCAGTGCTAATCGGGGACAGTATCCATACGAGCAGTACTTC.

The gene calls are TRBV2 and TRBJ1-1; D is unclear. The CDR3 consists of 11 residues. Germline loops: CDR1 SNHLY, CDR2 FYNNEI. V lost 4 bases and J lost 3, with 3 bases in between. The CDR3 protein is CASSVYTEAFF. DNA of the CDR3: TGTGCCAGCAGTGTTTACACTGAAGCTTTCTTT.

This clonotype was counted only a few times. This sequence joins TRBV7-2 and TRBJ2-1; D call uncertain. The CDR3 runs 12 residues. Trimming left V 5 bases short and J 5 bases short, with 7 bases between. Per germline, CDR1 SGHTA and CDR2 FQGNSA. CDR3 sequence: CASSTRDNEQFF. In DNA form, the CDR3 reads TGTGCCAGCAGCACCAGAGACAATGAGCAGTTCTTC.

The chain combines TRBV12-3 or TRBV12-4 with TRBJ1-5; TRBD1 might be the D (5 bases). The V gene lost 5 bases and the J gene lost 0 bases, with 14 bases spanning the gap. This CDR3 region has 16 residues. This chain's CDR3 is CASSLRGGTSNQPQHF. The CDR3 region has the DNA TGTGCCAGCAGTCTTCGGGGGGGGACTAGCAATCAGCCCCAGCATTTT.

This clonotype was recorded a few times. The gene calls are TRBV27 and TRBJ1-2; perhaps TRBD1 as D (5 bases). V lost 0 bases, J lost 8 bases, and 16 bases lay in between. Germline values: CDR1 MNHEY, CDR2 SMNVEV (reference sequence). The CDR3 loop spans 15 amino acids. The CDR3 protein is CASSLSKGGEGGYTF. The DNA for the CDR3 is TGTGCCAGCAGTTTATCGAAGGGAGGAGAGGGGGGCTACACCTTC.